One and the same sample provided the 25 T cell receptor beta chains below, sequenced in a study of T cell responses to AZD1222 COVID-19 vaccine. Some clones are missing from TCRdb's copy, which holds only in-frame ones; the method was immunoSEQ multiplex PCR. The top ten hold around 5% of the sample, which has more than 100,000 clones, about 93% seen once. The specimen was peripheral blood, collected 28 days after the second AZD1222 dose. The receptors were sampled from an adult who received the AZD1222 COVID-19 vaccine.

The chain uses TRBV7-6 and TRBJ1-1, with a possible D match to TRBD1 (5 bases). Germline V gives CDR1 SGHVS, CDR2 FNYEAQ. CDR3 length: 18 residues. The V end was cut by 0 bases, the J end by 0 bases, with 17 bases between. CDR3 DNA: TGTGCCAGCAGCTTAGCTAGTGGGCTTCGGGGCATGAACACTGAAGCTTTCTTT. Residues: CASSLASGLRGMNTEAFF.

This rearrangement joins TRBV30 to TRBJ2-1, with TRBD2 as a possible D gene (6 bases). Germline assignment: CDR1 GTSNPN and CDR2 SVGIG (reference sequence). This CDR3 region has 14 residues. The germline V and J ends were trimmed by 6 bases and 3 bases, with 15 bases remaining between them. Written as DNA, the CDR3 is TGTGCCTGCACCGGGACTTCCAGCTACAATGAGCAGTTCTTC. This gives the protein CACTGTSSYNEQFF.

This sequence joins TRBV7-9 and TRBJ2-7, with D unclear. Germline-derived CDR1 and CDR2 are SEHNR and FQNEAQ (reference sequence). The CDR3 length is 12 residues. The V end was cut by 6 bases, the J end by 0 bases, with 6 bases between. The CDR3 here is CASSLYSYEQYF. CDR3 in DNA: TGTGCCAGCAGTCTCTACTCCTACGAGCAGTACTTC.

The chain employs TRBV7-9 and TRBJ2-7; D possibly corresponds to TRBD1 (6 bases). The CDR3 is 14 residues long. Germline CDR1 reads SEHNR; CDR2 reads FQNEAQ (reference sequence). With 5 bases removed from V and 7 bases from J, the gap between germline ends came to 18 bases. CDR3: CASSPPRTEGEQYF. The DNA of the CDR3 is TGTGCCAGCAGCCCCCCCCGGACAGAGGGAGAGCAGTACTTC.

The rearrangement joins TRBV5-6 to TRBJ2-7; the match to TRBD2 covers 7 bases. Losses at the gene ends were 4 bases for V and 0 bases for J; bases not matched to a gene: 7. Germline-derived CDR1 and CDR2 are SGHDT and YYEEEE. CDR3 length: 15 residues. CDR3 DNA sequence: TGTGCCAGCAGCCTCGGCGGCGGGAGCTCCTACGAGCAGTACTTC. Protein product: CASSLGGGSSYEQYF.

The rearrangement joins TRBV7-9 to TRBJ2-7, with D perhaps matching TRBD2 (5 bases). Germline V gives CDR1 SEHNR, CDR2 FQNEAQ (reference sequence). This CDR3 is built from 14 residues. Trimming pared 3 bases from V and 5 bases from J, leaving 14 bases between. The CDR3 reads CASSLDRGSDEQYF. The CDR3 DNA reads as TGTGCCAGCAGCTTGGATCGGGGTAGTGACGAGCAGTACTTC.

The CDR3 nucleotides read TGTGCCAGCAGCGGCGACAGGGGACACAACAATGAGCAGTTCTTC. The encoded protein is CASSGDRGHNNEQFF. This sequence joins TRBV9 and TRBJ2-1; 8 positions match TRBD1. From germline, CDR1 is SGDLS and CDR2 YYNGEE. This CDR3 has 15 amino acids. V dropped 3 bases and J dropped 5; count of bases not matched to a gene: 7. Complete variable domain (other parts from reference TRBV9 and TRBJ2-1): DSGVTQTPKHLITATGQRVTLRCSPRSGDLSVYWYQQSLDQGLQFLIQYYNGEERAKGNILERFSAQQFPDLHSELNLSSLELGDSALYFCASSGDRGHNNEQFFGPGTRLTVL.

The V call is TRBV6-2 or TRBV6-3, the J call TRBJ1-1; TRBD1 agrees at 8 bases. Germline CDR1 is MNHEY and CDR2 is SVGEGT. V was clipped by 4 bases and J by 6 bases; unmatched bases: 10. The CDR3 spans 15 residues. The CDR3 DNA is TGTGCCAGCAGTTCAGGGGGCGGCCATCCGTCTGAAGCTTTCTTT. Its translation: CASSSGGGHPSEAFF.

This rearrangement joins TRBV19 to TRBJ2-3; TRBD1 agrees at 10 bases. In germline, CDR1 is LNHDA, CDR2 SQIVND (reference sequence). The CDR3 loop spans 14 amino acids. Unmatched junction bases numbered 4, after V lost 6 bases and J lost 4 bases. CDR3 loop: CASSQTGGADTQYF. CDR3 bases: TGTGCCAGTAGCCAGACAGGGGGCGCAGATACGCAGTATTTT.

J is TRBJ1-1 and V is TRBV5-1; D might be TRBD1 (6 bases). The CDR3 sequence is 14 residues long. V dropped 4 bases and J dropped 8 bases, with 18 bases sitting between them. Looked up from germline, CDR1 is SGHRS and CDR2 is YFSETQ. The chain's CDR3 is CASSIGQTIHEAFF. CDR3 bases: TGCGCCAGCAGCATAGGACAGACAATTCACGAAGCTTTCTTT.

The genes are TRBV19 and TRBJ1-5; no reliable D call. The CDR3 length is 13 residues. The germline V gene has CDR1 LNHDA and CDR2 SQIVND (reference sequence). Between the trimmed V and J ends, which lost 6 bases and 7 bases, there was a span of 13 bases. The CDR3 is CASSGLLGQPQHF. In DNA, the CDR3 is TGTGCCAGTAGCGGGCTTCTGGGGCAGCCCCAGCATTTT.

The V and J genes are TRBV6-5 and TRBJ1-4; D uncertain. Trimming removed 6 bases at V and 6 bases at J, with 11 bases between. The germline V gene encodes CDR1 MNHEY and CDR2 SVGAGI. This CDR3 contains 13 residues. This CDR3 is CASRRSLDEKLFF. CDR3 coding DNA: TGTGCCAGCAGGAGGAGTCTCGATGAAAAACTGTTTTTT.

The chain couples TRBV7-2 to TRBJ2-5, with 9 positions matching TRBD2. The CDR3 is made up of 17 amino acids. V trimming: 2 bases; J trimming: 1 base; junction bases outside the gene matches: 8. CDR1 SGHTA and CDR2 FQGNSA come from the germline V gene. CDR3 in amino acids: CASSLFPSGVSQETQYF. The CDR3 DNA reads as TGTGCCAGCAGCTTATTCCCTAGCGGGGTCTCCCAAGAGACCCAGTACTTC.

The rearrangement links TRBV15 to TRBJ1-6, with a tentative D call TRBD1 (5 bases). Trimming left V 0 bases short and J 9 bases short, with 9 bases between. The CDR3 contains 14 residues. CDR1 and CDR2 (germline): LNHNV, YYDKDF (reference sequence). CDR3 residues: CATSRDRASSPLHF. CDR3 nucleotides: TGTGCCACCAGCAGAGACAGGGCAAGTTCACCCCTCCACTTT.

This chain joins TRBV4-2 and TRBJ1-2; maybe TRBD1 (6 bases). V was clipped by 0 bases and J by 8 bases, with 13 bases between them. This CDR3 contains 14 residues. The germline V gene has CDR1 LGHNA and CDR2 YNFKEQ. CDR3 DNA sequence: TGTGCCAGCAGCCAAGAAGGGGGTCCGCAAGGCTACACCTTC. This translates into CASSQEGGPQGYTF.

This clone has at least ten counts. Other DNA sequences in this specimen translate into the identical CDR3. V gene TRBV11-2 combines with J gene TRBJ1-2; D gene uncertain. CDR1 is SGHAT and CDR2 is FQNNGV in the germline V gene. This CDR3 spans 12 amino acids. V gave up 1 base and J gave up 6 bases, with 6 bases separating them. DNA for the CDR3: TGTGCCAGCAGCTTAGGAAGGGATGGCTACACCTTC. Encoded protein: CASSLGRDGYTF.

This clone has a single count. The V gene is TRBV5-1, the J gene TRBJ2-3, with unresolved D. This CDR3 comprises 19 residues. V lost 0 bases and J lost 1, with 21 bases in between. From germline, CDR1 is SGHRS and CDR2 YFSETQ. CDR3 residues: CASSLASMTHRPRTDTQYF. The CDR3 DNA follows: TGCGCCAGCAGCTTGGCTAGTATGACGCATCGGCCTCGCACAGATACGCAGTATTTT. The full variable domain, with the rest looked up from reference TRBV5-1 and TRBJ2-3, is KAGVTQTPRYLIKTRGQQVTLSCSPISGHRSVSWYQQTPGQGLQFLFEYFSETQRNKGNFPGRFSGRQFSNSRSEMNVSTLELGDSALYLCASSLASMTHRPRTDTQYFGPGTRLTVL.

V usage is TRBV27 and J usage is TRBJ1-1, with D perhaps matching TRBD1 (6 bases). Per the germline V gene, CDR1 is MNHEY and CDR2 is SMNVEV (reference sequence). The V end was cut by 6 bases, the J end by 0 bases, with 8 bases between. CDR3 length: 13 amino acids. The CDR3 loop reads CASRGQMNTEAFF. CDR3 DNA: TGTGCCAGCAGAGGACAGATGAACACTGAAGCTTTCTTT.

The chain links TRBV1 to TRBJ2-3; TRBD2, the table's D call, lacks a check against the DNA. TRBV1 corresponds to a pseudogene. The CDR3 contains 18 residues. The chain's CDR3 is CTSSQDSRAGGYTDTQYF. The CDR3 DNA follows: TGCACCAGCAGCCAAGATAGTCGAGCGGGAGGATACACAGATACGCAGTATTTT.

J is TRBJ1-3 and V is TRBV19; D ambiguous. The V and J ends lost 2 bases and 0 bases respectively, with 14 bases between them. Germline CDR1 LNHDA, CDR2 SQIVND (reference sequence). There are 17 residues in the CDR3. CDR3 residues: CASSIFPVGSSGNTIYF. In DNA, the CDR3 is TGTGCCAGTAGTATATTCCCCGTCGGTAGCTCTGGAAACACCATATATTTT. The full variable domain, in which reference TRBV19 and TRBJ1-3 provide the parts outside the CDR3, is DGGITQSPKYLFRKEGQNVTLSCEQNLNHDAMYWYRQDPGQGLRLIYYSQIVNDFQKGDIAEGYSVSREKKESFPLTVTSAQKNPTAFYLCASSIFPVGSSGNTIYFGEGSWLTVV.

The sample holds one count of this clone. The rearrangement joins TRBV11-2 to TRBJ2-2; 8 nucleotides align to TRBD2. Germline values: CDR1 SGHAT, CDR2 FQNNGV. V was clipped by 5 bases and J by 4 bases; unmatched bases: 12. This CDR3 spans 17 amino acids. CDR3 in amino acids: CASSRTGTRFPTGELFF. The CDR3 coding sequence is TGTGCCAGCAGCCGAACCGGGACTAGGTTCCCCACCGGGGAGCTGTTTTTT.

The chain recombines TRBV6-2 or TRBV6-3 with TRBJ1-5, with D possibly TRBD1 on 5 matching bases. The ends were cut back, 6 bases at V and 5 bases at J, with 14 bases in the middle. CDR1 MNHEY and CDR2 SVGEGT come from the germline V gene. The CDR3 contains 14 residues. The CDR3: CASSHGGGDQPQHF. The DNA for the CDR3 is TGTGCCAGCAGCCACGGGGGAGGAGATCAGCCCCAGCATTTT.

This chain connects TRBV18 to TRBJ2-1, with 8 positions matching TRBD1. V lost 4 bases to trimming and J lost 8 bases; unmatched junction nucleotides: 10. Germline CDR1 and CDR2: KGHSH and LQKENI. There are 15 residues in the CDR3. CDR3 in amino acids: CASSLLSGGLYEQFF. CDR3 in DNA: TGTGCCAGCTCACTTCTTTCAGGGGGCCTATATGAGCAGTTCTTC. The variable domain in full, completed from reference TRBV18 and TRBJ2-1, reads NAGVMQNPRHLVRRRGQEARLRCSPMKGHSHVYWYRQLPEEGLKFMVYLQKENIIDESGMPKERFSAEFPKEGPSILRIQQVVRGDSAAYFCASSLLSGGLYEQFFGPGTRLTVL.

The rearrangement uses TRBV7-6 and TRBJ1-3; TRBD1 is a possible D gene (6 bases). This CDR3 region has 16 residues. The V gene lost 1 base and the J gene lost 4 bases, with 14 bases spanning the gap. Looked up from germline, CDR1 is SGHVS and CDR2 is FNYEAQ. The CDR3 region has the DNA TGTGCCAGCAGCTTAGTGGCCGGACAGCCAGGAAACACCATATATTTT. It yields the protein CASSLVAGQPGNTIYF.

The V call is TRBV4-1, the J call TRBJ1-6; TRBD1 might be the D (5 bases). The V end lost 2 bases, the J end lost 9 bases, and 17 bases lay between the germline ends. The CDR3 sequence is 16 residues long. From germline, CDR1 is MGHRA and CDR2 YSYEKL. CDR3 in amino acids: CASSQPAGTGSSPLHF. For the CDR3, the DNA is TGCGCCAGCAGCCAACCAGCCGGGACCGGGAGTTCACCCCTCCACTTT.